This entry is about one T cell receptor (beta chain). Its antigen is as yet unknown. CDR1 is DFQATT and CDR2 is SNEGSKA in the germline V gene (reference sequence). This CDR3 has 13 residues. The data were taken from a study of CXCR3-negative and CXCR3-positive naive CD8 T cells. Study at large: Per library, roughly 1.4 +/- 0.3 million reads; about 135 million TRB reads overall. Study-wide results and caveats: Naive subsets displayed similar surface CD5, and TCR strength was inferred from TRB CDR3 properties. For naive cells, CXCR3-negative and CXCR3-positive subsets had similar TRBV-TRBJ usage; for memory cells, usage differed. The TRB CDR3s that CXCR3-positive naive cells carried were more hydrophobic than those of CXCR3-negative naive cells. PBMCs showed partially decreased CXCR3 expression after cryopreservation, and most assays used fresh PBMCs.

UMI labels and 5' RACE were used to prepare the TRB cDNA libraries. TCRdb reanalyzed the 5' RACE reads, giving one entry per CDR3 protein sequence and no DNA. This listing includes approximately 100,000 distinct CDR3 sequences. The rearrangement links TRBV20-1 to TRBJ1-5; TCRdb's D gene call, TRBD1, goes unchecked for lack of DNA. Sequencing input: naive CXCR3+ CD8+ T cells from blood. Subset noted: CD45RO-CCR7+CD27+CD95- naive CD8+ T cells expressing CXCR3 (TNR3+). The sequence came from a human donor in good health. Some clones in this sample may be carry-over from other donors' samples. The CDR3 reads CSARDRERQPQHF.